These 8 T cell receptor beta chains came from one sample sequenced in a study of shared clonotypes between healthy human individuals. Naive-designated CD8 cells lacked CD45RO, were positively enriched for CCR7, and omitted terminally differentiated effector memory CD45RA+ cells. Sequenced by immunoSEQ multiplex PCR; TCRdb stores in-frame clones only, minus some. The sample lists about 1.9 million clones; 90% to 95% were seen once. The source material was naive CD8+ T cells from PBMCs. The origin of the receptors is a man aged 18 to 29 in good health. Some clones in this sample may be carry-over from other donors' samples.

To note about this clone: The sample holds other DNA sequences that translate to the same CDR3. The chain has TRBV27 and TRBJ1-2; possible D gene TRBD1, 6 bases. Germline V lookup: CDR1 MNHEY, CDR2 SMNVEV (reference sequence). Trimming cost V 5 bases and J 4 bases, with 14 bases left between them. There are 14 residues in the CDR3. The DNA for the CDR3 is TGTGCCAGCAGTCTAATACAGGGAAGCTATGGCTACACCTTC. It is translated as CASSLIQGSYGYTF.

The J gene is TRBJ2-2, the V gene TRBV5-6, with D maybe TRBD1 (5 bases). The CDR3 runs 15 residues. Trimming cost V 0 bases and J 6 bases, with 12 bases left between them. The V gene's germline CDR1 is SGHDT and CDR2 YYEEEE. The CDR3 coding sequence is TGTGCCAGCAGCTTGGCAACAGGTCGGGCCGGGGAGCTGTTTTTT. It encodes CASSLATGRAGELFF.

The rearrangement uses TRBV5-8 and TRBJ2-2; D not resolved. The V and J ends lost 10 bases and 12 bases respectively, with 16 bases between them. Germline assignment: CDR1 SGHTS and CDR2 YDEGEE. The CDR3 has 11 amino acids. CDR3 nucleotides: TGTGCCGCCCTTAACAAATTGAAGCTGTTTTTT. This sequence encodes CAALNKLKLFF.

The J gene is TRBJ1-2, the V gene TRBV6-1, with TRBD1 as a possible D gene (5 bases). CDR3 length: 15 amino acids. CDR1 is MNHNS and CDR2 is SASEGT in the germline V gene. V was cut by 1 base and J by 4 bases, with 13 bases left in between. CDR3 protein: CASSEGRGSGYGYTF. The CDR3 DNA sequence: TGTGCCAGCAGTGAAGGGAGGGGAAGCGGCTATGGCTACACCTTC.

This chain connects TRBV7-9 to TRBJ2-2; D not resolved. The CDR3 has 14 amino acids. Germline V gene sequence: CDR1 SEHNR, CDR2 FQNEAQ (reference sequence). Trimming removed 4 bases from V and 3 bases from J, with 9 bases in between. In DNA form, the CDR3 reads TGTGCCAGCAGCTCACATGGTGACACCGGGGAGCTGTTTTTT. Encoded protein: CASSSHGDTGELFF.

V gene TRBV19 combines with J gene TRBJ1-2; D remains ambiguous. The CDR3 totals 10 residues. Germline CDR1 LNHDA, CDR2 SQIVND (reference sequence). The CDR3 region is CAVDNFRHTF. In DNA form, the CDR3 reads TGTGCTGTTGACAATTTCAGGCACACCTTC.

This clone was found a few times. V gene TRBV14 combines with J gene TRBJ1-1; D is possibly TRBD1 (6 bases). The CDR3 loop spans 13 amino acids. Germline V gene sequence: CDR1 SGHDN, CDR2 FVKESK. With 2 bases removed from V and 3 bases from J, the gap between germline ends came to 7 bases. The CDR3 bases are TGTGCCAGCAGCCAACAGGGGTACACTGAAGCTTTCTTT. Translation: CASSQQGYTEAFF.

V usage is TRBV5-4 and J usage is TRBJ2-3; 7 bases fit TRBD2. Trimming took 3 bases from V and 4 from J; bases not matched to a gene: 8. CDR3 length: 15 residues. Per the germline V gene, CDR1 is SGHNT and CDR2 is YYREEE (reference sequence). This CDR3 reads CASSSRGTAADTQYF. In nucleotides, the CDR3 is TGTGCCAGCAGCTCGCGGGGGACGGCCGCAGATACGCAGTATTTT.